The present entry profiles one T cell receptor beta chain with its context. The sample comes from a study of blood T cell repertoires in COVID-19. Across the study: Sites across the United States, Italy and Spain contributed samples from acute and convalescent COVID-19. The cDNA or gDNA used as material had been derived from T cells, B-cell-depleted T cells, or PBMCs.

How the authors handled the data: Amplification of reference gene primers provided the estimated nucleated cell counts. The assay was immunoSEQ multiplex PCR, and TCRdb's table has in-frame clones only and misses some. That table supplies the V and J calls and clone size; D and trimming were determined from the DNA. The sample includes under 300,000 clones, more than 60% of them seen just once. The clonotype originates from a woman in her thirties or forties with active or convalescent COVID-19. The sample taken for sequencing was peripheral blood.

The CDR3 region is CASRGRDRDLRQPQHF. The CDR3 coding sequence is TGTGCCAGCAGGGGGAGGGACAGGGACCTCAGGCAGCCCCAGCATTTT. This chain links TRBV28 with TRBJ1-5; the match to TRBD1 covers 9 bases. The CDR3 loop spans 16 amino acids. The ends lost 6 bases at V and 7 bases at J; junction bases unmatched: 13. Germline V gene data show CDR1 as MDHEN and CDR2 as SYDVKM.